This is a list of T cell receptor beta chains from one sample in a study of radiation and T cells in renal cell carcinoma. Data came from immunoSEQ multiplex PCR; TCRdb stores just in-frame clones and leaves some out. The data show 80,000 or so clones, with 80% to 90% seen just once and about 6% held by the top ten. Sample: blood, taken from a patient whose treatment included radiotherapy and nephrectomy. These receptors were taken from a woman in her seventies with renal cell carcinoma. The CDR3 runs from the conserved cysteine through the conserved F or W. D genes are given only for firm matches. The listing skips clone size in some rows; elsewhere it reads once, few, many or a size class.

>TRBV5-1|NA|few|TRBJ1-6
CASSLRQGALHF
TGCGCCAGCAGCTTAAGGCAGGGAGCCCTCCACTTT
>TRBV4-1|TRBD1|NA|TRBJ2-7
CASSPGNRDRDYEQYF
TGCGCCAGCAGCCCGGGGAATCGGGACAGGGACTACGAGCAGTACTTC
>TRBV2|TRBD1|NA|TRBJ1-2
CASTLDRGANYGYTF
TGTGCCAGCACTTTGGACAGGGGGGCTAACTATGGCTACACCTTC
>TRBV19|NA|NA|TRBJ1-1
CASSLPPPFTEAFF
TGTGCCAGTAGCTTGCCACCTCCTTTCACTGAAGCTTTCTTT
>TRBV28|NA|NA|TRBJ2-5
CASSLRLGETQYF
TGTGCCAGCAGTTTACGTCTGGGGGAGACCCAGTACTTC
>TRBV11-2|TRBD1|NA|TRBJ2-7
CASSAGTAHSYEQYF
TGTGCCAGCAGCGCCGGGACAGCCCACTCCTACGAGCAGTACTTC
>TRBV2|TRBD1|NA|TRBJ1-2
CASTFKRTGQGYTF
TGTGCCAGCACCTTTAAAAGGACAGGCCAGGGCTACACCTTC
>TRBV5-1|TRBD1|once|TRBJ2-7
CASSKSGTGSYEQYF
TGCGCCAGCAGCAAATCCGGGACAGGAAGCTACGAGCAGTACTTC
>TRBV7-2|NA|NA|TRBJ1-2
CASSSSFGYTF
TGTGCCAGCAGCTCCTCTTTTGGCTACACCTTC
>TRBV14|TRBD1|NA|TRBJ1-6
CASSSDRESFYNSPLHF
TGTGCCAGCAGCTCAGACAGGGAATCGTTCTATAATTCACCCCTCCACTTT